Each of the 8 T cell receptor beta chains below was sequenced from the same sample in a study of T-cell reconstitution after alpha-beta-depleted transplantation in children. Preparing the TCRbeta library involved the use of unique molecular identifiers. A single record per CDR3 protein comes from TCRdb applying MiXCR to the PCR reads. The table has about 200,000 distinct CDR3 sequences, about 8.4% seen once; the top ten hold less than 40%. The specimen comprised PBMCs, mostly from graft donor cells, sampled 360 days after TCRalphabeta/CD19-depleted stem cell transplant. The origin of the receptors is a male patient aged 2-10 years who had a stem cell transplant for acute myeloid leukemia, so the T cells may come from the graft donor.

This clonotype appeared many times. The chain is built from TRBV12-3 or TRBV12-4 and TRBJ1-3; D gene unclear. Between the trimmed V and J ends, which lost 5 bases and 0 bases, there was a span of 14 bases. This CDR3 spans 16 amino acids. CDR3 loop: CASSTRRGYSGNTIYF. CDR3 DNA: TGTGCCAGCAGTACCCGGCGGGGATACTCTGGAAACACCATATATTTT.

This clonotype showed up many times. The chain links TRBV6-1 to TRBJ1-5, with 7 bases matching TRBD1. CDR1 and CDR2 from the germline V gene are MNHNS and SASEGT. CDR3 length equals 16 residues. V dropped 6 bases and J dropped 0; count of bases not matched to a gene: 8. The DNA for the CDR3 is TGTGCCAGCAGACCACTGAACAGGGGTAGCAATCAGCCCCAGCATTTT. Translating gives CASRPLNRGSNQPQHF.

The chain is built from TRBV6-1 and TRBJ2-7, with D uncertain. CDR1 is MNHNS and CDR2 is SASEGT in the germline V gene. This CDR3 region has 12 residues. Between the trimmed V and J ends, which lost 3 bases and 7 bases, there was a span of 10 bases. The CDR3 region has the DNA TGTGCCAGCAGTGAGAGCCCGACAGAGCAGTACGTC. Its protein is CASSESPTEQYV.

This clonotype was counted many times. The CDR3 coding sequence is TGTGCCACCAGCAGAGATCAATTCTACAATGAGCAGTTCTTC. This codes for CATSRDQFYNEQFF. The chain joins TRBV15 to TRBJ2-1; no definite D call. The V and J ends lost 0 bases and 3 bases respectively, with 6 bases between them. The length of the CDR3 is 14 residues. Germline V lookup: CDR1 LNHNV, CDR2 YYDKDF (reference sequence).

Many counts were recorded for this clonotype. The chain links TRBV5-1 to TRBJ2-1; D ambiguous. The CDR3 contains 11 residues. Trimming left V 0 bases short and J 10 bases short, with 5 bases between. Germline lookup yields CDR1 SGHRS and CDR2 YFSETQ. The DNA of the CDR3 is TGCGCCAGCAGCTTGGATGTCGAGCAGTTCTTC. Amino acids: CASSLDVEQFF.

This clonotype appeared a few times. V gene TRBV30 combines with J gene TRBJ1-5; TRBD1 matches at 7 bases. After removal of 5 bases from V and 6 bases from J, the junction contained 4 bases not matched to a gene. The CDR3 totals 12 residues. Per germline, CDR1 GTSNPN and CDR2 SVGIG (reference sequence). CDR3 sequence reads: CAWGQAGQPQHF. CDR3 in DNA: TGTGCCTGGGGACAGGCGGGTCAGCCCCAGCATTTT.

This clonotype has at least ten counts. The rearrangement uses TRBV20-1 and TRBJ2-5; D perhaps matches TRBD2 (6 bases). Germline V CDR1 and CDR2: DFQATT, SNEGSKA (reference sequence). Trimming cost V 1 base and J 3 bases, with 9 bases left between them. The CDR3 loop spans 13 amino acids. In DNA, the CDR3 is TGCAGTGCTAGAGTAGCGGATAAAGAGACCCAGTACTTC. Its protein product is CSARVADKETQYF.

This clonotype was detected a few times. The chain uses TRBV10-3 and TRBJ2-1; TRBD1 matches 7 bases. This CDR3 spans 15 amino acids. Germline CDR1 is ENHRY and CDR2 is SYGVKD. Trimming cost V 3 bases and J 8 bases; bases outside gene matches: 10. CDR3 in amino acids: CAISDGGQVNDEQFF. CDR3 coding DNA: TGTGCCATCAGTGATGGAGGACAGGTGAACGATGAGCAGTTCTTC.